The 15 T cell receptor beta chains reported below all come from one sample, sequenced in a study of OX40 agonist ivuxolimab in advanced cancers. Here immunoSEQ multiplex PCR was the method, and the copy in TCRdb shows in-frame clones only, minus some. This table holds about 70,000 clones, around 86% found once. The sequencing used CD4+ or CD8+ T cells sorted from blood, collected in a trial of the OX40 agonist ivuxolimab. These receptor sequences come from an adult with an advanced solid tumor such as melanoma, head and neck, liver or kidney cancer.

The chain links TRBV28 to TRBJ2-5, with 14 bases lining up with TRBD2. The CDR3 totals 19 residues. Germline V gives CDR1 MDHEN, CDR2 SYDVKM. V was clipped by 5 bases and J by 3 bases; unmatched bases: 14. The CDR3 DNA is TGTGCCAGCAGTGGACCCGTCTTCGGGACTAGCGGGAGTGAAGAGACCCAGTACTTC. It codes for CASSGPVFGTSGSEETQYF.

The chain links TRBV7-8 to TRBJ1-5; no firm D call. Trimming stripped 5 bases from V and 9 bases from J, with 17 bases between. The CDR3 loop spans 14 amino acids. Germline values: CDR1 SGHVS, CDR2 FQNEAQ. For the CDR3, the DNA is TGTGCCAGCAGCACCGGACCGGCTAAGGGGCCCCAGCATTTT. This codes for CASSTGPAKGPQHF.

The chain uses TRBV7-2 and TRBJ2-3, with D unresolved. Per the germline V gene, CDR1 is SGHTA and CDR2 is FQGNSA. V lost 0 bases to trimming and J lost 0 bases, with 7 bases between them. This CDR3 has 15 amino acids. The CDR3 DNA follows: TGTGCCAGCAGCTTAGCCCCGGGTAGCACAGATACGCAGTATTTT. Its protein product is CASSLAPGSTDTQYF.

The chain is built from TRBV28 and TRBJ2-7; D is unresolved. V lost 6 bases and J lost 6, with 12 bases in between. Germline CDR1 is MDHEN and CDR2 is SYDVKM. The CDR3 totals 12 residues. Here the CDR3 DNA reads TGTGCCAGCAGGACCCTGCCCCGCGAGCAGTACTTC. Its protein is CASRTLPREQYF.

This clone is a singleton in its sample. The CDR3 loop reads CASSPKDRVSNSPLHF. CDR3 coding DNA: TGTGCCAGCAGCCCCAAGGACAGGGTGTCTAATTCACCCCTCCACTTT. The V call is TRBV16, the J call TRBJ1-6; 8 bases match TRBD1. V lost 4 bases to trimming and J lost 6 bases; unmatched junction nucleotides: 8. The CDR3 runs to 16 residues. Looked up from germline, CDR1 is KGHSY and CDR2 is FQNENV. The variable domain in full, completed from reference TRBV16 and TRBJ1-6, reads GEEVAQTPKHLVRGEGQKAKLYCAPIKGHSYVFWYQQVLKNEFKFLISFQNENVFDETGMPKERFSAKCLPNSPCSLEIQATKLEDSAVYFCASSPKDRVSNSPLHFGNGTRLTVT.

This clone was observed a handful of times. The J gene is TRBJ1-1, the V gene TRBV28; 8 nucleotides line up with TRBD1. Germline values: CDR1 MDHEN, CDR2 SYDVKM. The CDR3 contains 16 residues. After removal of 6 bases from V and 0 bases from J, the junction contained 9 bases not matched to a gene. For the CDR3, the DNA is TGTGCCAGCAGACTAGGACAGGGAACTATGAACACTGAAGCTTTCTTT. It translates to CASRLGQGTMNTEAFF.

This CDR3 is CASSLGAYQETQYF. DNA for the CDR3: TGTGCCAGCAGCTTGGGAGCCTATCAAGAGACCCAGTACTTC. This rearrangement joins TRBV5-4 to TRBJ2-5, with D unclear. Between the trimmed V and J ends, which lost 0 bases and 2 bases, there was a span of 8 bases. From germline, CDR1 is SGHNT and CDR2 YYREEE (reference sequence). This CDR3 comprises 14 residues.

The genes are TRBV7-8 and TRBJ2-5; unclear D gene. Trimming left V 3 bases short and J 5 bases short, with 10 bases between. Germline V lookup: CDR1 SGHVS, CDR2 FQNEAQ. The CDR3 loop spans 13 amino acids. The CDR3 here is CASSFRRMETQYF. DNA for the CDR3: TGTGCCAGCAGCTTCAGGCGCATGGAGACCCAGTACTTC. The full variable domain, completed using reference TRBV7-8 and TRBJ2-5, is GAGVSQSPRYKVAKRGQDVALRCDPISGHVSLFWYQQALGQGPEFLTYFQNEAQLDKSGLPSDRFFAERPEGSVSTLKIQRTQQEDSAVYLCASSFRRMETQYFGPGTRLLVL.

This sequence joins TRBV5-1 and TRBJ2-4; 10 positions match TRBD1. The V gene's germline CDR1 is SGHRS and CDR2 YFSETQ. J gave up 1 base and V 0 bases, and 7 bases lay outside the gene matches. CDR3 size: 18 residues. Here the CDR3 reads CASSLAFDRGLAKNIQYF. The CDR3 DNA follows: TGCGCCAGCAGCTTGGCCTTCGACAGGGGGCTCGCCAAAAACATTCAGTACTTC.

The V call is TRBV29-1, the J call TRBJ2-1; 13 bases fit TRBD2. Germline CDR1 reads SQVTM; CDR2 reads ANQGSEA. The trim removed 8 bases at V and 7 bases at J, leaving 8 bases unmatched. The CDR3 covers 14 residues. The CDR3 sequence: CSFFGLAGDNEQFF. The CDR3 nucleotides read TGCAGCTTCTTCGGACTAGCGGGAGATAATGAGCAGTTCTTC.

This sequence joins TRBV4-2 and TRBJ2-2, with TRBD2 as a possible D gene (5 bases). The CDR3 has 17 amino acids. The germline V and J ends were trimmed by 0 bases and 7 bases, with 18 bases remaining between them. Germline V gene lookup returns CDR1 LGHNA and CDR2 YNFKEQ. The CDR3 sequence is CASSQDPVPGSSGELFF. The CDR3 DNA reads as TGTGCCAGCAGCCAAGATCCGGTCCCGGGGAGTAGCGGGGAGCTGTTTTTT.

The CDR3 loop reads CASSPPSGQGIGETQYF. CDR3 nucleotides: TGTGCCAGCAGTCCACCTTCGGGACAGGGGATCGGAGAGACCCAGTACTTC. V is TRBV28 and J is TRBJ2-5; TRBD1 aligns across 10 bases. The germline CDR1 and CDR2 sequences are MDHEN and SYDVKM. V lost 5 bases, J lost 4 bases, and 13 bases stayed unmatched. This CDR3 comprises 17 residues. The full variable domain, with the rest looked up from reference TRBV28 and TRBJ2-5, is DVKVTQSSRYLVKRTGEKVFLECVQDMDHENMFWYRQDPGLGLRLIYFSYDVKMKEKGDIPEGYSVSREKKERFSLILESASTNQTSMYLCASSPPSGQGIGETQYFGPGTRLLVL.

Only one count was recorded for this clone. The CDR3 DNA is TGTGCCAGTAGTGTCGGCAGGGGGTCATATAACTATGGCTACACCTTC. It translates to CASSVGRGSYNYGYTF. The rearrangement joins TRBV19 to TRBJ1-2; the match to TRBD1 covers 7 bases. Germline V gene data show CDR1 as LNHDA and CDR2 as SQIVND (reference sequence). Losses at the gene ends were 5 bases for V and 1 base for J; bases not matched to a gene: 10. The CDR3 spans 16 residues. The full variable domain, rest sourced from reference TRBV19 and TRBJ1-2, is DGGITQSPKYLFRKEGQNVTLSCEQNLNHDAMYWYRQDPGQGLRLIYYSQIVNDFQKGDIAEGYSVSREKKESFPLTVTSAQKNPTAFYLCASSVGRGSYNYGYTFGSGTRLTVV.

This chain uses TRBV6-1 with TRBJ2-2; 7 bases fit TRBD1. The CDR3 is made up of 20 amino acids. Losses at the gene ends were 1 base for V and 6 bases for J; bases not matched to a gene: 20. In germline, CDR1 is MNHNS, CDR2 SASEGT. The CDR3 loop reads CASSEGRLVPGSGTAGELFF. The CDR3 DNA reads as TGTGCCAGCAGTGAAGGTCGACTCGTCCCAGGGTCAGGGACAGCCGGGGAGCTGTTTTTT.

V gene TRBV28 combines with J gene TRBJ1-5; TRBD1 agrees at 9 bases. The germline CDR1 and CDR2 sequences are MDHEN and SYDVKM. The V segment lost 2 bases and the J segment 0 bases; nucleotides outside the gene matches: 11. This CDR3 contains 19 residues. As DNA, the CDR3 is TGTGCCAGCAGTTTAACCGGACAGGGGTTTTTTTATAGCAATCAGCCCCAGCATTTT. Amino acid sequence: CASSLTGQGFFYSNQPQHF.